The next 32 T cell receptor beta chains were all read from a single sample in a study of technical replicates of blood from several donors. The assay was immunoSEQ multiplex PCR, and TCRdb's table has in-frame clones only and misses some. This table has about 81,000 clones, roughly 90% appearing once. Material for sequencing was T cells isolated from PBMCs. These receptors were obtained from a human donor in good health.

The CDR3 protein is CASSFHFTPGETQYF. The CDR3 region has the DNA TGTGCCAGCAGCTTCCATTTCACCCCCGGAGAGACCCAGTACTTC. The chain recombines TRBV5-6 with TRBJ2-5, with no clear D. Germline CDR1 SGHDT, CDR2 YYEEEE. The ends were cut back, 2 bases at V and 4 bases at J, with 15 bases in the middle. This CDR3 spans 15 amino acids.

This chain links TRBV29-1 with TRBJ2-1; weak D call: TRBD1 (5 bases). CDR3 length: 15 residues. In germline, CDR1 is SQVTM, CDR2 ANQGSEA. The V and J ends lost 6 bases and 4 bases respectively, with 19 bases between them. CDR3 DNA: TGCAGCGTAGACTTAAACTTAGGGGTATACAATGAGCAGTTCTTC. Its translation: CSVDLNLGVYNEQFF.

The V gene is TRBV5-1, the J gene TRBJ1-2, with TRBD1 as a possible D gene (5 bases). CDR3 size: 15 residues. V gave up 2 bases and J gave up 0 bases, with 11 bases separating them. Germline V gene lookup returns CDR1 SGHRS and CDR2 YFSETQ. The CDR3 DNA reads as TGCGCCAGCAGCTTTGGGGGAGGAACTAACTATGGCTACACCTTC. This codes for CASSFGGGTNYGYTF.

This sequence joins TRBV18 and TRBJ1-4; 7 nucleotides match TRBD1. The CDR3 is 16 residues long. The trim removed 5 bases at V and 3 bases at J, leaving 9 bases unmatched. The germline V gene has CDR1 KGHSH and CDR2 LQKENI. CDR3 loop: CASSFLDRAANEKLFF. The CDR3 bases are TGTGCCAGCTCATTTCTAGACAGGGCGGCTAATGAAAAACTGTTTTTT.

This clone was found a few times. The CDR3 DNA reads TGCGCCAGCAGGGGACAGGGGAATTACGAGCAGTACTTC. This encodes CASRGQGNYEQYF. V is TRBV10-1 and J is TRBJ2-7; 10 bases are a match to TRBD1. After removal of 6 bases from V and 4 bases from J, the junction contained 3 bases not matched to a gene. Germline values: CDR1 WNHNN, CDR2 SYGVQD (reference sequence). CDR3 size: 13 residues.

This sequence joins TRBV6-5 and TRBJ2-7; TRBD1 agrees at 7 bases. Trimming cost V 2 bases and J 7 bases; bases outside gene matches: 11. The V gene's germline CDR1 is MNHEY and CDR2 SVGAGI. The CDR3 sequence is 15 residues long. CDR3: CASSYLRGPLHEQYF. The DNA for the CDR3 is TGTGCCAGCAGTTACCTGAGGGGGCCGCTTCATGAGCAGTACTTC.

The chain joins TRBV6-1 to TRBJ2-3; 10 bases line up with TRBD2. Trimming at V came to 3 bases and at J to 1 base, leaving 10 bases not matched to a gene. Per the germline V gene, CDR1 is MNHNS and CDR2 is SASEGT. CDR3 size: 18 residues. This CDR3 reads CASSETTSGRSGTDTQYF. The CDR3, as DNA: TGTGCCAGCAGTGAGACGACTAGCGGGCGGAGCGGCACAGATACGCAGTATTTT.

The chain links TRBV28 to TRBJ2-7, with TRBD2 matching over 12 bases. With 5 bases clipped from V and 1 base from J, the junction kept 9 bases outside the gene matches. The CDR3 length is 17 residues. CDR1 is MDHEN and CDR2 is SYDVKM in the germline V gene. The CDR3 coding sequence is TGTGCCAGCAGTCCCCGTGGACTAGCGGGAATTTCCTACGAGCAGTACTTC. This translates into CASSPRGLAGISYEQYF.

The rearrangement joins TRBV27 to TRBJ1-1; the D gene is possibly TRBD1 (5 bases). V was shortened by 3 bases and J by 3 bases, with 8 bases between the two germline ends. This CDR3 comprises 13 residues. Germline V gives CDR1 MNHEY, CDR2 SMNVEV (reference sequence). The CDR3 DNA reads as TGTGCCAGCAGTTTGGGGGGTGACACTGAAGCTTTCTTT. It translates to CASSLGGDTEAFF.

Written as DNA, the CDR3 is TGCGCCAGCAGCTTGTCCATCCGAGGCGACGCCAATGAGCAGTTCTTC. Its translation: CASSLSIRGDANEQFF. The chain combines TRBV5-1 with TRBJ2-1; D is ambiguous. Per germline, CDR1 SGHRS and CDR2 YFSETQ. V lost 1 base and J lost 6, with 17 bases in between. The CDR3 is 16 amino acids. Combining the CDR3 with reference TRBV5-1 and TRBJ2-1 gives the whole variable domain KAGVTQTPRYLIKTRGQQVTLSCSPISGHRSVSWYQQTPGQGLQFLFEYFSETQRNKGNFPGRFSGRQFSNSRSEMNVSTLELGDSALYLCASSLSIRGDANEQFFGPGTRLTVL.

This sequence joins TRBV28 and TRBJ2-2; perhaps TRBD2 as D (5 bases). The CDR3 covers 14 residues. V shed 6 bases and J shed 2 bases, with 10 bases lying between them. Germline assignment: CDR1 MDHEN and CDR2 SYDVKM. The CDR3 loop is CASREEVNTGELFF. As DNA, the CDR3 is TGTGCCAGCAGGGAGGAAGTTAACACCGGGGAGCTGTTTTTT. The whole variable domain, filled in from reference TRBV28 and TRBJ2-2, reads DVKVTQSSRYLVKRTGEKVFLECVQDMDHENMFWYRQDPGLGLRLIYFSYDVKMKEKGDIPEGYSVSREKKERFSLILESASTNQTSMYLCASREEVNTGELFFGEGSRLTVL.

The chain has TRBV10-3 and TRBJ2-5, with TRBD1 identical over 7 bases. There are 14 residues in the CDR3. Germline-derived CDR1 and CDR2 are ENHRY and SYGVKD. J lost 1 base, V lost 4 bases, and 3 bases had no gene match. For the CDR3, the DNA is TGTGCCATCAGTGGACAGGGTTCCCAAGAGACCCAGTACTTC. Encoded protein: CAISGQGSQETQYF.

The rearrangement links TRBV7-9 to TRBJ1-1; maybe TRBD1 (6 bases). This CDR3 is built from 13 residues. CDR1 and CDR2 (germline): SEHNR, FQNEAQ (reference sequence). The germline V and J ends were trimmed by 4 bases and 1 base, with 7 bases remaining between them. Here the CDR3 DNA reads TGTGCCAGCAGCTGGACAGCGAACACTGAAGCTTTCTTT. Protein product: CASSWTANTEAFF.

This chain joins TRBV18 and TRBJ2-1; 13 bases are shared with TRBD2. Germline lookup yields CDR1 KGHSH and CDR2 LQKENI. The V gene end was trimmed by 2 bases and the J gene end by 1 base; junction bases not matched to a gene: 2. CDR3 length: 17 amino acids. For the CDR3, the DNA is TGTGCCAGCTCACCAACTAGCGGGAGGGCATCCTACAATGAGCAGTTCTTC. This gives the protein CASSPTSGRASYNEQFF.

The J gene is TRBJ1-6, the V gene TRBV7-9; tentatively, D is TRBD1 (5 bases). The CDR3 loop spans 13 amino acids. The V end lost 3 bases, the J end lost 9 bases, and 9 bases lay between the germline ends. Germline V gene lookup returns CDR1 SEHNR and CDR2 FQNEAQ (reference sequence). As DNA, the CDR3 is TGTGCCAGCAGCTTGACAGTCTCTTCACCCCTCCACTTT. This codes for CASSLTVSSPLHF.

The rearrangement uses TRBV2 and TRBJ2-7; possibly TRBD1 for D (6 bases). The ends were cut back, 6 bases at V and 2 bases at J, with 20 bases in the middle. Germline values: CDR1 SNHLY, CDR2 FYNNEI. This CDR3 is built from 16 residues. CDR3 DNA sequence: TGTGCCAGCAGCGCGGTGCGAGGGACATCAACCTACGAGCAGTACTTC. Residues: CASSAVRGTSTYEQYF.

This rearrangement joins TRBV19 to TRBJ2-7; D might be TRBD2 (6 bases). Germline V gene data show CDR1 as LNHDA and CDR2 as SQIVND (reference sequence). The CDR3 is 12 amino acids. Trimming removed 11 bases from V and 5 bases from J, with 16 bases in between. CDR3 loop: CASSRGSHEQYF. The CDR3 DNA is TGTGCCTCCTCCCGGGGGTCCCACGAGCAGTACTTC.

The genes are TRBV6-1 and TRBJ1-2; tentative D call: TRBD1 (6 bases). This CDR3 has 12 residues. Trimming left V 2 bases short and J 7 bases short, with 8 bases between. CDR1 and CDR2 from the germline V gene are MNHNS and SASEGT. The CDR3 coding sequence is TGTGCCAGCAGTGAACACAGGGCTGGCTACACCTTC. The encoded protein is CASSEHRAGYTF.

V is TRBV19 and J is TRBJ1-1; 10 bases agree with TRBD1. The J segment lost 5 bases and the V segment lost 5 bases, leaving 11 bases of the junction unmatched. Per the germline V gene, CDR1 is LNHDA and CDR2 is SQIVND (reference sequence). The CDR3 contains 16 residues. The CDR3 DNA reads as TGTGCCAGTAGTGGTACCGGGACAGGGGTGTATACTGAAGCTTTCTTT. Translation: CASSGTGTGVYTEAFF.

This clone appeared a few times. The chain is built from TRBV2 and TRBJ1-5; 10 nucleotides agree with TRBD1. This CDR3 region has 15 residues. The germline gives CDR1 SNHLY, CDR2 FYNNEI. The trim removed 3 bases at V and 7 bases at J, leaving 6 bases unmatched. The CDR3 nucleotides read TGTGCCAGCAGTGAGGGGACAGGGGACTGGCAGCCCCAGCATTTT. Protein sequence: CASSEGTGDWQPQHF.

V is TRBV19 and J is TRBJ2-1; 7 nucleotides align to TRBD1. CDR3 length: 14 amino acids. Trimming took 7 bases from V and 1 from J; bases not matched to a gene: 4. Germline V gives CDR1 LNHDA, CDR2 SQIVND (reference sequence). The chain's CDR3 is CASTTGASYNEQFF. As DNA, the CDR3 is TGTGCCAGTACCACAGGGGCATCCTACAATGAGCAGTTCTTC.

This rearrangement joins TRBV18 to TRBJ2-7, with TRBD2 as a possible D gene (6 bases). The length of the CDR3 is 13 residues. The V and J ends lost 2 bases and 2 bases respectively, with 7 bases between them. The germline gives CDR1 KGHSH, CDR2 LQKENI. In DNA, the CDR3 is TGTGCCAGCTCACCATCGGGGGCCTACGAGCAGTACTTC. Translation: CASSPSGAYEQYF.

V is TRBV27 and J is TRBJ1-2; 8 bases are shared with TRBD1. This CDR3 spans 14 amino acids. The V gene end was trimmed by 2 bases and the J gene end by 6 bases; junction bases not matched to a gene: 5. Germline V CDR1 and CDR2: MNHEY, SMNVEV (reference sequence). As DNA, the CDR3 is TGTGCCAGCAGTTTAAGGGGACAGGCAGATGGCTACACCTTC. This sequence encodes CASSLRGQADGYTF.

The sample holds one count of this clone. This chain connects TRBV7-8 to TRBJ1-3; TRBD1 is a possible D gene (6 bases). The CDR3 length is 20 residues. CDR1 is SGHVS and CDR2 is FQNEAQ in the germline V gene. Trimming took 5 bases from V and 0 from J, leaving 26 bases between them. CDR3 bases: TGTGCCAGCAGCCCGTCGTACCCCTCACAGGGACCTCGCTCTGGAAACACCATATATTTT. As protein: CASSPSYPSQGPRSGNTIYF.

The chain joins TRBV14 to TRBJ2-2, with TRBD1 as a possible D gene (5 bases). CDR3 length equals 17 residues. CDR1 SGHDN and CDR2 FVKESK come from the germline V gene. The ends were cut back, 0 bases at V and 1 base at J, with 12 bases in the middle. In nucleotides, the CDR3 is TGTGCCAGCAGCCAAGATACAGGTAGGGTGAACACCGGGGAGCTGTTTTTT. Amino acids: CASSQDTGRVNTGELFF.

This rearrangement joins TRBV4-2 to TRBJ2-4; D possibly corresponds to TRBD1 (5 bases). Germline V gives CDR1 LGHNA, CDR2 YNFKEQ. V was clipped by 0 bases and J by 2 bases, with 14 bases between them. The CDR3 extends over 17 amino acids. This CDR3 reads CASSQDSSGLTKNIQYF. For the CDR3, the DNA is TGTGCCAGCAGCCAAGATAGCTCAGGGCTTACCAAAAACATTCAGTACTTC.

The gene calls are TRBV5-1 and TRBJ2-5; possible D gene TRBD2, 6 bases. Germline V lookup: CDR1 SGHRS, CDR2 YFSETQ. CDR3 length: 15 amino acids. The V end lost 2 bases, the J end lost 5 bases, and 16 bases lay between the germline ends. CDR3 loop: CASSFFPSASETQYF. CDR3 sequence (DNA): TGCGCCAGCAGCTTTTTCCCTAGCGCGTCGGAGACCCAGTACTTC.

The CDR3 region is CASSEYELAGGLGTGELFF. In nucleotides, the CDR3 is TGCGCCAGCAGTGAGTATGAACTAGCGGGAGGGCTGGGTACCGGGGAGCTGTTTTTT. The chain couples TRBV10-1 to TRBJ2-2; 13 bases match TRBD2. J was trimmed by 5 bases and V by 1 base; bases with no gene match: 10. This CDR3 is 19 amino acids long. CDR1 and CDR2 from the germline V gene are WNHNN and SYGVQD (reference sequence).

The V gene is TRBV2, the J gene TRBJ2-1, with D uncertain. CDR1 and CDR2 (germline): SNHLY, FYNNEI. This CDR3 has 12 residues. V was trimmed by 5 bases and J by 6 bases, leaving 8 bases between them. CDR3 residues: CASSRDVNEQFF. DNA of the CDR3: TGTGCCAGCAGTAGAGATGTCAATGAGCAGTTCTTC.

V is TRBV9 and J is TRBJ2-7; 9 bases fit TRBD2. Losses at the gene ends were 3 bases for V and 0 bases for J; bases not matched to a gene: 7. The CDR3 covers 16 residues. Germline CDR1 reads SGDLS; CDR2 reads YYNGEE. For the CDR3, the DNA is TGTGCCAGCAGCGACCCCAGCGGGAGGCACTCCTACGAGCAGTACTTC. This gives the protein CASSDPSGRHSYEQYF.

The chain has TRBV5-1 and TRBJ1-2; 10 nucleotides align to TRBD1. Looked up from germline, CDR1 is SGHRS and CDR2 is YFSETQ. The CDR3 totals 13 residues. J gave up 4 bases and V 7 bases, and 4 bases lay outside the gene matches. The CDR3 DNA reads as TGCGCCAGCTCCTGGACAGGGGGCTATGGCTACACCTTC. Protein: CASSWTGGYGYTF.

The V gene is TRBV9, the J gene TRBJ1-2; no clear D gene. The germline V gene encodes CDR1 SGDLS and CDR2 YYNGEE. This CDR3 contains 16 residues. V lost 0 bases to trimming and J lost 7 bases, with 19 bases between them. The CDR3 sequence is CASSVAGSGLVGGYTF. CDR3 nucleotide sequence: TGTGCCAGCAGCGTAGCAGGTTCGGGGTTGGTCGGTGGCTACACCTTC.